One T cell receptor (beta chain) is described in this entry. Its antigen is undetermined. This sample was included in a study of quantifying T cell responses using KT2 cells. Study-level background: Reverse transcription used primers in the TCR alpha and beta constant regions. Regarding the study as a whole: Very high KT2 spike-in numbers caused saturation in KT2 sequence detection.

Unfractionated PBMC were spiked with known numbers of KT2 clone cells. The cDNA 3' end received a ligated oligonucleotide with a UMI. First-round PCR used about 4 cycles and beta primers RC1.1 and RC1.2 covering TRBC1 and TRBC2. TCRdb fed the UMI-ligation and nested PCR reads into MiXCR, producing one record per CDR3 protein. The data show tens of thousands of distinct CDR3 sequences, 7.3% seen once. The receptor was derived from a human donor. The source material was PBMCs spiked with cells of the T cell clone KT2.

Written as DNA, the CDR3 is TGTGCCAGCAGCTTGGTAACAAACCCCACCGGGGAGCTGTTTTTT. It codes for CASSLVTNPTGELFF. This chain uses TRBV5-5 with TRBJ2-2; D remains ambiguous. Germline V gene sequence: CDR1 SGHKS, CDR2 YYEKEE (reference sequence). The V and J ends lost 0 bases and 4 bases respectively, with 10 bases between them. The CDR3 is made up of 15 amino acids.